Listed below are T cell receptor beta chains from one sample, sequenced in a study of blood T cell repertoires in COVID-19. TCRdb's copy holds only in-frame clones and misses some; the assay was immunoSEQ multiplex PCR. The sample comprises 250,000 or so clones, about nine tenths of which are singletons, and 0.8% to 0.95% rests with the top ten. Input material: peripheral blood. The receptors shown here come from a man aged 30-40 years with COVID-19, enrolled during active disease. CDR3s include the opening cysteine and the closing phenylalanine or tryptophan. Fields, in order: clone size, J gene, D gene, CDR3 length, V gene, CDR3 DNA, CDR3 protein. A D gene is named only where the DNA matches it firmly. A row's size may be missing; if present it is once, few, many or a size class.

clone_size: NA; j_call: TRBJ2-7; d_call: TRBD1; cdr3_length: 15; v_call: TRBV18; cdr3_nt: TGTGCCAGCTCACACGCCGGGACAGGGATCTACGAGCAGTACTTC; cdr3_aa: CASSHAGTGIYEQYF
clone_size: NA; j_call: TRBJ1-1; d_call: TRBD1; cdr3_length: 16; v_call: TRBV3-1/TRBV3-2; cdr3_nt: TGTGCCAGCGTCCTGGGGACAGGGGGCGCGGGCACTGAAGCTTTCTTT; cdr3_aa: CASVLGTGGAGTEAFF
clone_size: NA; j_call: TRBJ1-2; d_call: NA; cdr3_length: 13; v_call: TRBV6-1; cdr3_nt: TGTGCCAGCAGTGACCGCGGGGCGTGGGGCTACACCTTC; cdr3_aa: CASSDRGAWGYTF
clone_size: NA; j_call: TRBJ2-5; d_call: TRBD2; cdr3_length: 15; v_call: TRBV19; cdr3_nt: TGTGCCAGTAGTAGCGGGGGAGGGATAGGCGAGACCCAGTACTTC; cdr3_aa: CASSSGGGIGETQYF
clone_size: NA; j_call: TRBJ1-2; d_call: NA; cdr3_length: 13; v_call: TRBV30; cdr3_nt: TGTGCCTGGAGTGTTATATCCGACTATGGCTACACCTTC; cdr3_aa: CAWSVISDYGYTF
clone_size: NA; j_call: TRBJ2-7; d_call: TRBD1; cdr3_length: 16; v_call: TRBV5-1; cdr3_nt: TGCGCCAGCAGCTTGGACCCGGGACAGGGAGCCTACGAGCAGTACTTC; cdr3_aa: CASSLDPGQGAYEQYF
clone_size: NA; j_call: TRBJ1-4; d_call: NA; cdr3_length: 13; v_call: TRBV19; cdr3_nt: TGTGCCAGTAGTCTCCCCCCCAATGAAAAACTGTTTTTT; cdr3_aa: CASSLPPNEKLFF
clone_size: NA; j_call: TRBJ1-1; d_call: NA; cdr3_length: 13; v_call: TRBV14; cdr3_nt: TGTGCCAGCAGCCTACGATTCGGGGATGAAGCTTTCTTT; cdr3_aa: CASSLRFGDEAFF
clone_size: once; j_call: TRBJ2-1; d_call: NA; cdr3_length: 11; v_call: TRBV30; cdr3_nt: TGTGCCTGGACAGGTCTCAATGAGCAGTTCTTC; cdr3_aa: CAWTGLNEQFF
clone_size: NA; j_call: TRBJ1-1; d_call: NA; cdr3_length: 14; v_call: TRBV12-5; cdr3_nt: TGTGCTAGTGGTTTTATCTCAGGGGCTGTTGAAGCTTTCTTT; cdr3_aa: CASGFISGAVEAFF